The sequence of this T cell receptor beta chain was determined in a study of T-cell reconstitution after alpha-beta-depleted transplantation in children. This CDR3 contains 14 residues. Germline lookup yields CDR1 DFQATT and CDR2 SNEGSKA (reference sequence). V was shortened by 0 bases and J by 1 base, with 9 bases between the two germline ends. TCRbeta library construction was performed incorporating unique molecular identifiers. TCRdb recomputed calls from the PCR reads with MiXCR, one row per CDR3 protein. The table shows under 450,000 distinct CDR3 sequences, with roughly 15% occurring only once. This clonotype was detected a few times.

The TCR sequence derives from a human donor who donated a stem cell graft to a child with Fanconi anemia. The V and J genes are TRBV20-1 and TRBJ2-5; a weak D match, TRBD1 (5 bases). Sample: PBMCs, taken from the stem cell graft. CDR3 DNA: TGCAGTGCTAGAGACCCTCAGGGCCAAGAGACCCAGTACTTC. Translated: CSARDPQGQETQYF.